The present T cell receptor beta chain was sequenced within a study of blood T cell repertoires in COVID-19. Turning to the study itself: Acute and convalescent COVID-19 samples came from the United States, Italy and Spain. Nucleic acid was either cDNA or gDNA, and it came from T cells, B-cell-depleted T cells, or PBMCs.

Original data processing: How many nucleated cells were present was estimated from reference gene primer amplification. Profiling relied on immunoSEQ multiplex PCR, and the TCRdb table lists in-frame clones only, not all of them. For V, J and clone size, that table is used; D and trimming come from the DNA. Of roughly 260,000 clones listed, approximately 86% were seen once; the top ten hold about 9.8%. CDR3 length equals 19 residues. With 3 bases clipped from V and 1 base from J, the junction kept 16 bases outside the gene matches. CDR1 is SEHNR, CDR2 FQNEAQ, per germline (reference sequence). The sequenced sample consisted of peripheral blood. This chain joins TRBV7-9 and TRBJ2-3; TRBD2 aligns across 7 bases. This sequence originates from a middle-aged man who had recovered from COVID-19. This chain's CDR3 is CASSFGFGTTTTRTDTQYF. The CDR3 nucleotides read TGTGCCAGCAGCTTCGGTTTCGGGACTACCACCACCCGCACAGATACGCAGTATTTT.